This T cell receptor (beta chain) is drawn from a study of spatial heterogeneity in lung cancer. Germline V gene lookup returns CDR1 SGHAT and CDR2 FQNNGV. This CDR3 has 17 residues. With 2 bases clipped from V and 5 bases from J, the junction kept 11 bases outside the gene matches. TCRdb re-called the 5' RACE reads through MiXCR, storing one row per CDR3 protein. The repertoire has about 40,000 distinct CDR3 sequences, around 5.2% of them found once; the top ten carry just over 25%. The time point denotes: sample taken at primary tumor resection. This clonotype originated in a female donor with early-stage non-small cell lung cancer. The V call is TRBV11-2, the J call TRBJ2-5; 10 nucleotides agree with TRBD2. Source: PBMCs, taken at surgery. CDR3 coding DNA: TGTGCCAGCAGCTTAAGCGGGGGGGCAGGGAGTCGGGAGACCCAGTACTTC. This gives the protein CASSLSGGAGSRETQYF.